This entry concerns a single T cell receptor (beta chain). The target antigen is unknown. V was clipped by 0 bases and J by 4 bases, with 10 bases between them. CDR1 MNHEY and CDR2 SMNVEV come from the germline V gene (reference sequence). The CDR3 covers 15 residues. The data are from a study of Ad26.COV2.S vaccination and SARS-CoV-2 variants. Study information: Donor was one of the participants in the Ad26.COV2.S arm of the COV1001 trial. Whole-study results and caveats: Placebo recipients and vaccine recipients were similar in non-spike TCR breadth. Individuals receiving vaccine had higher spike-specific TCR breadth than placebo recipients did.

Treatment defined: 19 received Ad26.COV2.S at low or high dose, single or two shots; 5 received placebo; per-sample allocation not given. Day 63 following the first vaccine or placebo injection was when the samples were taken. Sequencing was performed with immunoSEQ multiplex PCR; in TCRdb, only in-frame clones are kept and a portion is missing. This table has around 400,000 clones, about 88% appearing once. The sequenced sample was peripheral blood, obtained in a trial of Ad26.COV2.S vaccine versus placebo. The origin of this receptor is a person aged 18-65 years who received the Ad26.COV2.S COVID-19 vaccine or a placebo. The chain links TRBV27 to TRBJ1-3, with D perhaps matching TRBD1 (6 bases). CDR3 sequence: CASSLSQGLGNTIYF. CDR3 bases: TGTGCCAGCAGTTTATCCCAGGGGTTAGGAAACACCATATATTTT.